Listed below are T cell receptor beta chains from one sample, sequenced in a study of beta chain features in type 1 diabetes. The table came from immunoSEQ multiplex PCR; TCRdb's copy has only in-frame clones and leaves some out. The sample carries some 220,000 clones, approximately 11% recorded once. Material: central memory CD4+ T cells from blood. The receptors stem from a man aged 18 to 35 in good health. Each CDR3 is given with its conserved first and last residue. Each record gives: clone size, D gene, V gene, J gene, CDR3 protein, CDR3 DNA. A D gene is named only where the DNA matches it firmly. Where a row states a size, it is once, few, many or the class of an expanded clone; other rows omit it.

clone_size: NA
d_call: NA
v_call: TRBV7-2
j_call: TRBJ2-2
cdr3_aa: CASSLVGLAGELFF
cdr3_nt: TGTGCCAGCAGCCTAGTGGGGTTGGCCGGGGAGCTGTTTTTT

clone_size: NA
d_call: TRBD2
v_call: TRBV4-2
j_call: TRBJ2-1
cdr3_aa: CASSPTSGRDNEQFF
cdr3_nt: TGTGCCAGCAGCCCCACTAGCGGGCGAGACAATGAGCAGTTCTTC

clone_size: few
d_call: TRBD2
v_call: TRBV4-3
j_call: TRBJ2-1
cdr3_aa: CASGTGTSRYNEQFF
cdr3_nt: TGCGCCAGCGGAACCGGGACTAGCAGATACAATGAGCAGTTCTTC

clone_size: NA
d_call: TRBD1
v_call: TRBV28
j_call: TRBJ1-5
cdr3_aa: CASSTSAQGAGQPQHF
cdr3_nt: TGTGCCAGCAGTACCAGTGCACAGGGGGCCGGGCAGCCCCAGCATTTT

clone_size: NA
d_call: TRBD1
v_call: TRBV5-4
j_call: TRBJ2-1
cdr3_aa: CASSSLKGASNEQFF
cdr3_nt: TGTGCCAGCAGCTCGCTAAAGGGGGCGAGCAATGAGCAGTTCTTC

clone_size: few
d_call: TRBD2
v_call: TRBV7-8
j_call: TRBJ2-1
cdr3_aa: CASSIGLAAYNEQFF
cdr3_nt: TGTGCCAGCAGTATTGGACTAGCGGCCTACAATGAGCAGTTCTTC

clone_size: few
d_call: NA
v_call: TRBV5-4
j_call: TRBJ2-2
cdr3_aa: CASSLGGWTTNTGELFF
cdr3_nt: TGTGCCAGCAGCTTAGGCGGGTGGACCACGAACACCGGGGAGCTGTTTTTT

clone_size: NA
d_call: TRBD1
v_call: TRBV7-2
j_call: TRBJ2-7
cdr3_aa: CASSLSPRTGNEQYF
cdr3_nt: TGTGCCAGCAGCTTATCCCCCAGGACAGGGAACGAGCAGTACTTC

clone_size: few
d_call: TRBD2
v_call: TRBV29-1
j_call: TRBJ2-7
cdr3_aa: CSGDRLAGAYEQYF
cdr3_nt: TGCAGCGGTGACCGGCTAGCGGGGGCCTACGAGCAGTACTTC

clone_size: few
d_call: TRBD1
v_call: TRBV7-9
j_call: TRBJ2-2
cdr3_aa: CASSWSTGDGELFF
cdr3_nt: TGTGCCAGCAGCTGGAGCACAGGGGACGGGGAGCTGTTTTTT

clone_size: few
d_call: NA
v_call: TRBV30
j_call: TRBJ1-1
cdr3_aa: CAAREQDYTEAFF
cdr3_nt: TGTGCCGCCCGGGAACAGGATTACACTGAAGCTTTCTTT

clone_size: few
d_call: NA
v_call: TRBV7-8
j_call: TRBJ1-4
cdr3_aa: CASSLVEGGDEKLFF
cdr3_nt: TGTGCCAGCAGCTTAGTTGAGGGCGGGGATGAAAAACTGTTTTTT

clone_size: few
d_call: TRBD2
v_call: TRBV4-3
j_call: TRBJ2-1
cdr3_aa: CASSQAPGRGLGNEQFF
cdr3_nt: TGCGCCAGCAGCCAAGCCCCCGGGAGGGGCTTGGGGAATGAGCAGTTCTTC

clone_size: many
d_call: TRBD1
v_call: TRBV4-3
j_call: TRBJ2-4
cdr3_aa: CASSQGDIQYF
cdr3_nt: TGCGCCAGCAGTCAGGGGGACATTCAGTACTTC

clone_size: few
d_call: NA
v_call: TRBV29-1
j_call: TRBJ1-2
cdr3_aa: CSVISQGYGYTF
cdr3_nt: TGCAGCGTAATTAGCCAGGGCTATGGCTACACCTTC

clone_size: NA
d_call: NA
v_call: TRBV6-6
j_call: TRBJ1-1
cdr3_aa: CASREGGNTEAFF
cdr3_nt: TGTGCCAGCAGGGAAGGGGGAAACACTGAAGCTTTCTTT

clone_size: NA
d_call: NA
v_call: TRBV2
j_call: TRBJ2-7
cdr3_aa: CASSAPYEQYF
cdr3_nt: TGTGCCAGCAGCGCCCCCTACGAGCAGTACTTC

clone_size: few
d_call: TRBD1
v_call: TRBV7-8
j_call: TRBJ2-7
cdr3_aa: CASSRATGVYEQYF
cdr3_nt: TGTGCCAGCAGCCGTGCTACAGGGGTCTACGAGCAGTACTTC

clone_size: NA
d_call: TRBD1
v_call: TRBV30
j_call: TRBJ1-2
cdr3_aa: CAWTGQVHSNYGYTF
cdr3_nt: TGTGCCTGGACGGGACAGGTCCATTCTAACTATGGCTACACCTTC

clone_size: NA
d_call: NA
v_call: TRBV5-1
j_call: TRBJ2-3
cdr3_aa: CASRSEDTQYF
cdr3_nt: TGCGCCAGCAGGTCGGAGGATACGCAGTATTTT

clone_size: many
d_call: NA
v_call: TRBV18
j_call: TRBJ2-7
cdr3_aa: CASSRDGYEQYF
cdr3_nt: TGTGCCAGCTCACGGGACGGCTACGAGCAGTACTTC

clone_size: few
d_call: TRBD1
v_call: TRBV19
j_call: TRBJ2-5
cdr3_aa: CASSIQDRGALGRETQYF
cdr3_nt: TGTGCCAGTAGTATCCAGGACAGGGGTGCTTTGGGCCGGGAGACCCAGTACTTC

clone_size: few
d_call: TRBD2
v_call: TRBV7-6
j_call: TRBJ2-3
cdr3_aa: CASSFRTGGSTDTQYF
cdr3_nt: TGTGCCAGCAGCTTTAGGACGGGAGGGAGCACAGATACGCAGTATTTT

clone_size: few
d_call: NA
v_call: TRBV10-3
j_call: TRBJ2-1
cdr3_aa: CAISDSGREGYNEQFF
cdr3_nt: TGTGCCATCAGTGACTCAGGGCGCGAGGGGTACAATGAGCAGTTCTTC

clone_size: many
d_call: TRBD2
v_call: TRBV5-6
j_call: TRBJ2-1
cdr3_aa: CASSLMGGPWSNEQFF
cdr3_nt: TGTGCCAGCAGCTTGATGGGAGGGCCATGGAGCAATGAGCAGTTCTTC

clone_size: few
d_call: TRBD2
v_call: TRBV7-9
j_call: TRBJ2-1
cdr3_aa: CASSRGPGLAGVNEQFF
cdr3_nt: TGTGCCAGCAGCCGAGGTCCGGGACTAGCGGGAGTCAATGAGCAGTTCTTC

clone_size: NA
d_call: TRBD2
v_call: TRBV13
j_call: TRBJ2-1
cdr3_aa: CASSLGGREAGEQFF
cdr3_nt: TGTGCCAGCAGCTTAGGTGGCCGGGAGGCAGGTGAGCAGTTCTTC

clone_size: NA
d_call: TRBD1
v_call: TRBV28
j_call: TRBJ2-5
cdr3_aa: CASSLYPTGAETQYF
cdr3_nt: TGTGCCAGCAGTTTATATCCAACAGGGGCGGAGACCCAGTACTTC

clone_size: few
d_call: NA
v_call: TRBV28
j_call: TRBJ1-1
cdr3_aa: CASSLYTSPRAEAFF
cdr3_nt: TGTGCCAGCAGTTTATATACATCGCCTCGGGCTGAAGCTTTCTTT

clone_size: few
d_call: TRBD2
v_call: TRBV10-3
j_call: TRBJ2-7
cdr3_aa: CAISSGGLASSYEQYF
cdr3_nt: TGTGCCATCAGCTCGGGGGGACTAGCGAGCTCCTACGAGCAGTACTTC

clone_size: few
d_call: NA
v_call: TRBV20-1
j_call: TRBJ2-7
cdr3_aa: CSARGGYEQYF
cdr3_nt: TGCAGTGCTAGGGGAGGATACGAGCAGTACTTC

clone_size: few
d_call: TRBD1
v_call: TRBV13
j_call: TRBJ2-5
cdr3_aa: CASSFSTGRETQYF
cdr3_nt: TGTGCCAGCAGTTTCTCGACAGGGCGGGAGACCCAGTACTTC

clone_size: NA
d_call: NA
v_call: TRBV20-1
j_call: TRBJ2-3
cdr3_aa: CSASYADTQYF
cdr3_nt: TGCAGTGCTTCGTACGCAGATACGCAGTATTTT

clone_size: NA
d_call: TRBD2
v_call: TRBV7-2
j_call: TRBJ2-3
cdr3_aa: CASSLSGLAGSDTQYF
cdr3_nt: TGTGCCAGCAGCCTATCGGGACTAGCGGGTTCAGATACGCAGTATTTT

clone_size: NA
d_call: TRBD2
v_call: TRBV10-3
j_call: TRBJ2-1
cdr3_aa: CAISEGLAGVQGNEQFF
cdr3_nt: TGTGCCATCAGTGAGGGACTAGCGGGAGTGCAGGGCAATGAGCAGTTCTTC

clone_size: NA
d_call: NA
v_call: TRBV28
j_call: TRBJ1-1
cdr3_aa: CASSLAHFNTEAFF
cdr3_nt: TGTGCCAGCAGTTTGGCACATTTTAACACTGAAGCTTTCTTT

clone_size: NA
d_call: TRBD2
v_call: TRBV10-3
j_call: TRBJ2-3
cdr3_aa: CAIKAHGLAEGSTDTQYF
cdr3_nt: TGTGCCATCAAGGCCCACGGACTAGCGGAGGGGAGCACAGATACGCAGTATTTT

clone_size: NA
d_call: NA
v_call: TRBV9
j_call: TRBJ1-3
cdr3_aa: CASSVGVGVAGNTIYF
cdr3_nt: TGTGCCAGCAGCGTAGGAGTCGGGGTAGCTGGAAACACCATATATTTT

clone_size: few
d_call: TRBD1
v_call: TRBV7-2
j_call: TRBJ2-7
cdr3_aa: CASSRDSTYEQYF
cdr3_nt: TGTGCCAGCAGCCGGGACAGCACCTACGAGCAGTACTTC

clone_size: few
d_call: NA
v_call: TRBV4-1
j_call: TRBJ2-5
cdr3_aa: CASRRTWTEADGTQYF
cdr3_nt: TGCGCCAGCAGACGGACCTGGACAGAAGCGGACGGGACCCAGTACTTC